This T cell receptor (beta chain) comes out of a study of cytomegalovirus exposure and HLA in healthy donors. Study-wide findings and caveats: About 87% or about 30% of the time was how often most TCR beta V segments were productive, according to an earlier analysis.

PCR primers comprised 60 Vbeta and 13 Jbeta primers. TCRdb's table, derived via immunoSEQ multiplex PCR, lists solely in-frame clones and lacks some. The repertoire holds some 130,000 clones, with 55% to 80% as singletons. A word on this clone: Its specificity is unknown.

This sequence originates from a woman in her 40s in good health and CMV-seronegative. Sequencing was carried out using PBMCs.

CDR3 sequence: CAWSVSGNPYEQYF. Written as DNA, the CDR3 is TGTGCCTGGAGTGTGTCGGGGAATCCCTACGAGCAGTACTTC. The rearrangement links TRBV30 to TRBJ2-7, with D possibly TRBD2 on 5 matching bases. The CDR3 is 14 residues long. Between the trimmed V and J ends, which lost 0 bases and 2 bases, there was a span of 11 bases. The germline CDR1 and CDR2 sequences are GTSNPN and SVGIG (reference sequence).